What follows are 2 T cell receptor beta chains derived from one specimen sequenced in a study of control samples from healthy donors and cancer patients. Data came from immunoSEQ multiplex PCR; TCRdb stores just in-frame clones and leaves some out. The sample carries under 150,000 clones, about 93% recorded once. Source material: PBMCs. These receptors were collected from a man aged 50-59 years with head and neck cancer.

This rearrangement joins TRBV9 to TRBJ2-1; D call uncertain. Germline CDR1 reads SGDLS; CDR2 reads YYNGEE. This CDR3 contains 16 residues. Trimming stripped 1 base from V and 6 bases from J, with 17 bases between. The CDR3 nucleotides are TGTGCCAGCAGCGTACGCCCTCCCCTAGGTATCAATGAGCAGTTCTTC. Translated, it gives CASSVRPPLGINEQFF.

The rearrangement links TRBV12-3 or TRBV12-4 to TRBJ1-2, with 7 nucleotides matching TRBD1. After removal of 6 bases from V and 4 bases from J, the junction contained 5 bases not matched to a gene. The CDR3 runs 13 residues. CDR3 residues: CASSPGQPYGYTF. CDR3 sequence (DNA): TGTGCCAGCAGCCCGGGACAGCCCTATGGCTACACCTTC.